This T cell receptor (beta chain) emerged from a study of T cells in localized non-small cell lung cancer. Libraries were prepared by immunoSEQ multiplex PCR; TCRdb keeps only in-frame clonotypes and omits some of them. The table has about 48,000 clones, about 72% seen once. CDR3 length: 15 residues. V lost 1 base and J lost 1, with 8 bases in between. Germline values: CDR1 MDHEN, CDR2 SYDVKM. The sequence was collected from a man aged 35 to 69 with stage I squamous cell lung carcinoma. The chain couples TRBV28 to TRBJ2-4; the D is unclear. Sequenced material: peripheral blood, taken before any cancer treatment. In nucleotides, the CDR3 is TGTGCCAGCAGTTTATTTAGTTCGGCCAAAAACATTCAGTACTTC. As protein: CASSLFSSAKNIQYF.